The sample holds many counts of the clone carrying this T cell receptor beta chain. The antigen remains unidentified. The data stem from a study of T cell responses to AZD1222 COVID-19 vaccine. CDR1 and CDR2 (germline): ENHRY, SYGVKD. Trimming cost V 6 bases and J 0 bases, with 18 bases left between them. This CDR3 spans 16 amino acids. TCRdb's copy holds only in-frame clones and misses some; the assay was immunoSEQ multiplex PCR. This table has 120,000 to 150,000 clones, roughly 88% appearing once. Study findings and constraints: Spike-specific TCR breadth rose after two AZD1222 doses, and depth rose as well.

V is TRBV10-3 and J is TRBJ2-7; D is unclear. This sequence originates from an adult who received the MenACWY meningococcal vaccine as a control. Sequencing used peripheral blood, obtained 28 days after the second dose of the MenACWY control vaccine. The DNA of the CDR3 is TGTGCCATCAGCGCCGGCGGTTTATCCGGCTCCTACGAGCAGTACTTC. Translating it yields CAISAGGLSGSYEQYF.